The subject of this entry is one T cell receptor beta chain. The data belong to a study of monozygotic twins with inflammatory bowel disease. TCRdb re-analyzed the 5' RACE reads; it lists each CDR3 protein once, without DNA. This sample's table reports 200,000 to 250,000 distinct CDR3 sequences. Germline CDR1 SGHRS, CDR2 YFSETQ. This CDR3 comprises 17 residues. Material for sequencing was blood. The source of this sequence is a human donor with ulcerative colitis or Crohn's disease, or a healthy co-twin of an affected twin (not recorded which). The chain links TRBV5-1 to TRBJ2-1; with no DNA, the TCRdb D assignment of TRBD1 cannot be verified. The CDR3 here is CASSPPGGRVAYNEQFF.